The 14 T cell receptor beta chains reported below all come from one sample, sequenced in a study of tissue T cells after allogeneic stem cell transplantation. Data came from immunoSEQ multiplex PCR; TCRdb stores just in-frame clones and leaves some out. The profile shows roughly 8,000 clones, 36% of them singletons. As to time point: mouse harvest day 14 after allogeneic transplant. Mouse grafts combined 10^7 T-cell-depleted bone marrow cells with 10^6 splenic CD5+ T cells. The sample comprised skin. Every receptor here comes from a female BALB/c mouse given C57BL/6 T cells with graft-versus-host disease after an allogeneic hematopoietic cell transplant.

A note on this clone: The germline and genes are mouse ones. Read coverage stops 1 residue before the CDR3 terminus; the germline J gene supplies the remainder. V usage is TRBV26 and J usage is TRBJ1-3; D uncertain. The V end was cut by 4 bases, the J end by 0 bases, with 7 bases between. The CDR3 contains 14 residues. Germline lookup yields CDR1 KGHPV and CDR2 FQNQEV (reference sequence). CDR3 amino acids: CASSRGNSGNTLYF. The sequenced CDR3 bases are TGTGCCAGCAGTCGGGGAAATTCTGGAAATACGCTCTAT.

This clone qualifies as medium-sized. Genes and germline are mouse. The missing CDR3 end, 1 residue past where the read stops, is filled in from the germline J gene. The chain couples TRBV23 to TRBJ2-7; the D segment call TRBD1 is taken from the table without a DNA check. This CDR3 is built from 14 residues. The germline CDR1 and CDR2 sequences are KGHTA and FQNQQP. The sequenced part of the CDR3 DNA is TGCTCCAGCAGTCGAGGACAGAGCTCCTATGAACAGTAC. It encodes CSSSRGQSSYEQY. The whole CDR3 sequence is CSSSRGQSSYEQYF.

This clone occurred a few times. The gene symbols are mouse symbols. The CDR3 extends 1 residue past the end of the read, so its final part is completed from the germline J gene. The J gene is TRBJ1-3, the V gene TRBV26; unclear D gene. The germline V gene encodes CDR1 KGHPV and CDR2 FQNQEV (reference sequence). V gave up 2 bases and J gave up 0 bases, with 8 bases separating them. The CDR3 sequence is 15 residues long. The CDR3 sequence: CASSLPTHSGNTLYF. The CDR3 DNA, read in part, is TGTGCCAGCAGTCTGCCAACACATTCTGGAAATACGCTCTAT.

Details on this clone: Gene names follow the mouse nomenclature. The CDR3 extends 1 residue past the end of the read, so its final part is completed from the germline J gene. The chain recombines TRBV13-1 with TRBJ2-7; D unclear. The CDR3 is 12 amino acids. V dropped 0 bases and J dropped 3 bases, with 4 bases sitting between them. CDR1 and CDR2 from the germline V gene are NSHNY and SYGAGN. The CDR3 bases that were read are TGTGCCAGCAGTGATGCGATCTATGAACAGTAC. It encodes CASSDAIYEQY. The full-length CDR3 reads as CASSDAIYEQYF.

This clone is medium-sized by share. Gene names are mouse gene names. The read terminates 1 residue before the CDR3 end, so the remaining end is supplied by the germline J gene. The rearrangement uses TRBV13-2 and TRBJ1-4; D is undetermined. The length of the CDR3 is 15 residues. Trimming left V 0 bases short and J 1 base short, with 7 bases between. Germline loops: CDR1 NNHNN, CDR2 SYGAGS (reference sequence). The chain's CDR3 is CASGDAGNSNERLFF. The sequenced CDR3 bases are TGTGCCAGCGGTGATGCAGGCAATTCCAACGAAAGATTATTT.

On this clone: Germline and genes: mouse. Read sequence stops 1 residue before the CDR3 end, and the germline J gene provides the missing end. V usage is TRBV13-3 and J usage is TRBJ1-1, with 7 bases matching TRBD1. Germline V gene data show CDR1 as NNHDY and CDR2 as SYVADS. V was clipped by 3 bases and J by 1 base; unmatched bases: 0. The CDR3 has 13 amino acids. The CDR3 protein is CASSGQGNTEVFF. Incomplete CDR3 DNA: TGTGCCAGCAGTGGACAGGGGAACACAGAAGTCTTC.

This clone was observed once. Any gene name here is a mouse gene name. The CDR3 end falls 1 residue outside the read, so it is completed with the germline J gene. The gene calls are TRBV26 and TRBJ2-5; TRBD2 matches at 8 bases. Germline V lookup: CDR1 KGHPV, CDR2 FQNQEV (reference sequence). This CDR3 has 15 residues. V trimming: 0 bases; J trimming: 2 bases; junction bases outside the gene matches: 1. CDR3 loop: CASSLSGGGQDTQYF. Partial CDR3 DNA: TGTGCCAGCAGTCTGTCTGGGGGGGGCCAAGACACCCAGTAC.

This clone is medium-sized by share. Gene names are the mouse ones. This CDR3 reads CASSRERKGAYAEQFF. Partial CDR3 DNA: TGTGCTAGCAGTAGAGAGAGGAAGGGGGCCTATGCTGAGCAGTTC. The V gene is TRBV17, the J gene TRBJ2-1; maybe TRBD1 (7 bases). The sequence runs out 1 residue before the end of the CDR3; the remainder is reconstructed from the germline J gene. The CDR3 has 16 residues. V shed 0 bases and J shed 3 bases, with 12 bases lying between them. Germline loops: CDR1 MNHDT, CDR2 YYDKIL.

Points on this clone: Gene names and germline refer to mouse. The CDR3 goes on 1 residue after the read ends, and that part is filled in from the germline J gene. The gene calls are TRBV12-1 and TRBJ2-7; no clear D gene. Germline V CDR1 and CDR2: SGHSN, HYEKVE. Trimming removed 1 base at V and 0 bases at J, with 9 bases between. The length of the CDR3 is 14 residues. The CDR3 region is CASSLAGHSYEQYF. The CDR3 DNA, read in part, is TGTGCCAGCTCTCTGGCAGGCCACTCCTATGAACAGTAC.

Notes on this clone: The gene symbols are mouse symbols. The read finishes 1 residue shy of the CDR3 end, and the germline J gene is used to complete it. The chain couples TRBV3 to TRBJ1-2, with TRBD1 matching over 9 bases. CDR1 is SNHLY and CDR2 is FYNGKV in the germline V gene (reference sequence). The CDR3 runs 14 residues. J gave up 2 bases and V 6 bases, and 4 bases lay outside the gene matches. The sequenced CDR3 bases are TGTGCCAGCAGTCCCGGGACAGGGAACTCCGACTACACC. The encoded protein is CASSPGTGNSDYT. The entire CDR3 reads CASSPGTGNSDYTF.

About this clone: Gene names follow the mouse nomenclature. Other DNA sequences in this sample translate to the same CDR3. The chain's CDR3 is CASSPQGAGNTLYF. CDR3 DNA, as far as it was read: TGTGCCAGCAGCCCACAGGGGGCTGGAAATACGCTCTAT. This chain uses TRBV3 with TRBJ1-3, with 8 bases fitting TRBD1. The read falls 1 residue short of the CDR3 end, and the missing part is taken from the germline J gene. Germline CDR1 and CDR2: SNHLY and FYNGKV (reference sequence). Trimming cost V 5 bases and J 2 bases; bases outside gene matches: 2. This CDR3 region has 14 residues.

Turning to this clone: All gene names here are mouse names. Read coverage stops 1 residue before the CDR3 terminus; the germline J gene supplies the remainder. The genes are TRBV26 and TRBJ2-3; TRBD1 agrees at 9 bases. The CDR3 runs to 15 residues. Germline trimming cut 2 bases from V and 0 bases from J; bases unmatched to any gene: 0. CDR1 is KGHPV and CDR2 is FQNQEV in the germline V gene (reference sequence). CDR3 DNA, as far as it was read: TGTGCCAGCAGTCTGGGACAGGGGAGTGCAGAAACGCTGTAT. It is translated as CASSLGQGSAETLY. The whole CDR3 protein is CASSLGQGSAETLYF.

This clone was seen more than once but under ten times. Germline and genes here are mouse. The read stops 1 residue short of the end of the CDR3; the missing end is completed from the germline J gene. The chain is built from TRBV26 and TRBJ1-2; 8 bases agree with TRBD1. The CDR3 has 15 residues. V was pared by 2 bases and J by 4 bases, with 6 bases of the junction left unmatched. Germline CDR1 KGHPV, CDR2 FQNQEV (reference sequence). The CDR3 protein is CASSLRQGAGSDYTF. The DNA read from the CDR3 is TGTGCCAGCAGTCTGCGGCAGGGGGCGGGCTCCGACTACACC. Full variable domain (outside the CDR3, taken from reference TRBV26 and TRBJ1-2): NSKVIQTPRYLVKGQGQKAKMRCIPEKGHPVVFWYQQNKNNEFKFLINFQNQEVLQQIDMTEKRFSAECPSNSPCSLEIQSSEAGDSALYLCASSLRQGAGSDYTFGSGTRLLVI.

This clone is termed medium-sized (0.01 to 0.1%). Each gene name is a mouse one. The read ends 1 residue before the CDR3 terminus; that terminus is restored from the germline J gene. V and J are TRBV26 and TRBJ2-2; maybe TRBD1 (6 bases). CDR3 size: 15 residues. Trimming cost V 2 bases and J 3 bases, with 10 bases left between them. Germline CDR1 KGHPV, CDR2 FQNQEV (reference sequence). The CDR3 bases that were read are TGTGCCAGCAGTCTGGGCCACAGGGACACCGGGCAGCTCTAC. This codes for CASSLGHRDTGQLY. The whole CDR3 reads CASSLGHRDTGQLYF. The whole variable domain, filled in from reference TRBV26 and TRBJ2-2, reads NSKVIQTPRYLVKGQGQKAKMRCIPEKGHPVVFWYQQNKNNEFKFLINFQNQEVLQQIDMTEKRFSAECPSNSPCSLEIQSSEAGDSALYLCASSLGHRDTGQLYFGEGSKLTVL.